This TCR beta chain was documented in a study of cytomegalovirus exposure and HLA in healthy donors. This clone was seen only once. Its specificity is not known. Findings of the study overall: While the bulk of TCR sequences proved rare, some public TCRs turned up in many donors. Listed as cytomegalovirus-associated were 164 TCR beta chains.

Using immunoSEQ multiplex PCR, the repertoire was profiled, and TCRdb retains in-frame clones only, with some absent. This table holds fewer than 85,000 clones, 90% to 95% found once. Material for sequencing was PBMCs. The clonotype comes from a woman between 18 and 30 years old in good health and CMV-seronegative.

CDR3 sequence (DNA): TGTGCCAGCAGCCAACTCGCCTACGAGCAGTACTTC. Translated, it gives CASSQLAYEQYF. The chain employs TRBV7-2 and TRBJ2-7, with D unresolved. The V end lost 5 bases, the J end lost 2 bases, and 7 bases lay between the germline ends. The CDR3 length is 12 residues. Germline CDR1 and CDR2: SGHTA and FQGNSA.